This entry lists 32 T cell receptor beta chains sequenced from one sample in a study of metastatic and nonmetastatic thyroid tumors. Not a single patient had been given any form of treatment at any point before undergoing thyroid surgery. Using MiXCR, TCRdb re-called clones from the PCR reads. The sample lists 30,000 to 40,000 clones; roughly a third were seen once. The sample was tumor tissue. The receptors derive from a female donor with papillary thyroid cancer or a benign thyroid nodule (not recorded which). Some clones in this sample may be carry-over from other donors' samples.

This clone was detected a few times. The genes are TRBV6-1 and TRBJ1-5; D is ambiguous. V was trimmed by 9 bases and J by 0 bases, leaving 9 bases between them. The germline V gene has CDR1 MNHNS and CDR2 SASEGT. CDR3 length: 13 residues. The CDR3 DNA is TGTGCCAGTCAAGGGTATAGCAATCAGCCCCAGCATTTT. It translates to CASQGYSNQPQHF.

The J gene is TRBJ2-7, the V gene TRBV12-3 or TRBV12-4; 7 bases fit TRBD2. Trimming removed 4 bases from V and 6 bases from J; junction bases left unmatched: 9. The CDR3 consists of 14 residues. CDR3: CASSSSGIEAEQYF. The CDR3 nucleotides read TGTGCCAGCAGTTCAAGCGGGATTGAAGCCGAGCAGTACTTC.

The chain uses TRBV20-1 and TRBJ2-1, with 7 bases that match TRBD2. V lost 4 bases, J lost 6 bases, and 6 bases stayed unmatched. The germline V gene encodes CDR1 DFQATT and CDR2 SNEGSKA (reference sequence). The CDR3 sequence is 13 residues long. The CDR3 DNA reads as TGCAGTGCTACCCTCTCGGGGGGCAATGAGCAGTTCTTC. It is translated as CSATLSGGNEQFF.

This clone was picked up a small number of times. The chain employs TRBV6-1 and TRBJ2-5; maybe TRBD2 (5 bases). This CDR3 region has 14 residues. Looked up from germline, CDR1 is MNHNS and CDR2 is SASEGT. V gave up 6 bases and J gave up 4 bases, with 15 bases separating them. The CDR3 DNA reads TGTGCCAGCAGGAGGGTTACTCTAGGAGAGACCCAGTACTTC. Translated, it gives CASRRVTLGETQYF.

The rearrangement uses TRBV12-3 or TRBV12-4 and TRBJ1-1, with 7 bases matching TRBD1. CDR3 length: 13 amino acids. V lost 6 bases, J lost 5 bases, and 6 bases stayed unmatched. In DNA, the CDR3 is TGTGCCAGCAGCGTGACAGGGTTGACTGAAGCTTTCTTT. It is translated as CASSVTGLTEAFF.

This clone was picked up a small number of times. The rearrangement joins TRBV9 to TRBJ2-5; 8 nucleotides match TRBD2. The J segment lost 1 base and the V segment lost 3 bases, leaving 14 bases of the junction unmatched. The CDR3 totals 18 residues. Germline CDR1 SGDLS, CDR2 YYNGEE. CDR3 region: CASSAGQTSDTIQETQYF. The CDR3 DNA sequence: TGTGCCAGCAGCGCCGGTCAGACTAGCGACACAATCCAAGAGACCCAGTACTTC.

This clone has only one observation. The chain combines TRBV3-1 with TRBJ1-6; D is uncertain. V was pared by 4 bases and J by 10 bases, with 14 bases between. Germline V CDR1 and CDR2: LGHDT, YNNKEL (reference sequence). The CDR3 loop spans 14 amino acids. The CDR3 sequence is CASSLTWANSPLHF. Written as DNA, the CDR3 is TGTGCCAGCAGCCTCACTTGGGCAAACTCACCCCTCCACTTT.

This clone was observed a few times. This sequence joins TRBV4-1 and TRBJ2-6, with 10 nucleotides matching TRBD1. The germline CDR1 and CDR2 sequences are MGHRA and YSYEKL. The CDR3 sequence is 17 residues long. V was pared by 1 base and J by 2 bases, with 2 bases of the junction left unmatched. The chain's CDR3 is CASSQVTGGTGANVLTF. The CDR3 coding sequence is TGCGCCAGCAGCCAAGTGACAGGGGGCACTGGGGCCAACGTCCTGACTTTC.

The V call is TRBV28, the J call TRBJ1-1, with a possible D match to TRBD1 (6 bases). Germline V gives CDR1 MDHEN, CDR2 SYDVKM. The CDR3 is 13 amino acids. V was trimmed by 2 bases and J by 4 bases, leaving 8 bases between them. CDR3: CASSLTGLTEAFF. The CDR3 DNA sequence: TGTGCCAGCAGTTTAACAGGGCTCACTGAAGCTTTCTTT.

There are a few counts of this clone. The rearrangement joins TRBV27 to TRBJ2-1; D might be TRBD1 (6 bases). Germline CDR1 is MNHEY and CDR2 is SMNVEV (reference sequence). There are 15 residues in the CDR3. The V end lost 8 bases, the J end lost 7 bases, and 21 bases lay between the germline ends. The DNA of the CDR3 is TGTGCCAGCCGTACCCCTGGGCAGGGGAGAAATGAGCAGTTCTTC. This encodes CASRTPGQGRNEQFF.

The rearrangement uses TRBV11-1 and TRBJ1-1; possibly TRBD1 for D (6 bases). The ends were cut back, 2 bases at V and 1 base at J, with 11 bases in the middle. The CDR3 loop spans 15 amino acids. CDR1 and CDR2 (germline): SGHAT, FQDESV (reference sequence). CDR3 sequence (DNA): TGTGCCAGCAGCTTAAAATCGACAGGGAACACTGAAGCTTTCTTT. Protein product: CASSLKSTGNTEAFF.

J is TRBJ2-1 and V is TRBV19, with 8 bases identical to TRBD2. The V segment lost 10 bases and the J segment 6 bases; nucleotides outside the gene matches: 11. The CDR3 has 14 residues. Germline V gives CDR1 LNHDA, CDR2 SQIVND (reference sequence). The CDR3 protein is CATSGRGDPNEQFF. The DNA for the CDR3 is TGTGCCACCTCTGGGCGGGGGGACCCCAATGAGCAGTTCTTC.

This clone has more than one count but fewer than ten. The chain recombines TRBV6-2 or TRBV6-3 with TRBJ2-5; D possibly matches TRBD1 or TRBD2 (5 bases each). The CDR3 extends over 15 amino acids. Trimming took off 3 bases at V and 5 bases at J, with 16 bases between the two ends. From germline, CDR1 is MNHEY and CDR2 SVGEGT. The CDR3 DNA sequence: TGTGCCAGCAGTTATCACTTAGCGCCAGGGGAGACCCAGTACTTC. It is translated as CASSYHLAPGETQYF.

The CDR3 coding sequence is TGTGCCAGCAGCGTGACAGGGGGAGGTTCCTACAATGAGCAGTTCTTC. Protein product: CASSVTGGGSYNEQFF. V is TRBV5-4 and J is TRBJ2-1, with 9 bases aligning to TRBD1. J was trimmed by 1 base and V by 4 bases; bases with no gene match: 6. This CDR3 region has 16 residues. The germline V gene has CDR1 SGHNT and CDR2 YYREEE (reference sequence).

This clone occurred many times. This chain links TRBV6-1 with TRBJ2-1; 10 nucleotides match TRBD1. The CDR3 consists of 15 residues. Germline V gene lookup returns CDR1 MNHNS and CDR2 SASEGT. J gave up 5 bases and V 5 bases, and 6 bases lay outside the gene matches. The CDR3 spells CASSTGTGEDNEQFF. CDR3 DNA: TGTGCCAGCAGTACCGGGACAGGGGAAGACAATGAGCAGTTCTTC.

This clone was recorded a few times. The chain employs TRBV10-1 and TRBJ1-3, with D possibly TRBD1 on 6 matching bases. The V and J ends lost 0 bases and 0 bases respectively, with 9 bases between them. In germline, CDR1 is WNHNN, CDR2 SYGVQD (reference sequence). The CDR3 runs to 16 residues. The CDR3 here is CASSESPDSSGNTIYF. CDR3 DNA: TGCGCCAGCAGTGAGTCCCCGGACAGCTCTGGAAACACCATATATTTT.

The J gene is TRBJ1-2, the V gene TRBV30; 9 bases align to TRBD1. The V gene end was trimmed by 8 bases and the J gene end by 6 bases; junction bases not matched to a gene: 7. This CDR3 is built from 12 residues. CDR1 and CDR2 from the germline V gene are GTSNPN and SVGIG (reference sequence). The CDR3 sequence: CARLGTGHGYTF. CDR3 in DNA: TGTGCCCGTTTAGGGACAGGGCATGGCTACACCTTC.

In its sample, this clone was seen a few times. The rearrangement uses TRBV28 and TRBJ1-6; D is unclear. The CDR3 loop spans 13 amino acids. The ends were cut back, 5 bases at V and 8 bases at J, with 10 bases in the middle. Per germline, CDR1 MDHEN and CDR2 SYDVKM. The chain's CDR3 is CASSTLTDSPLHF. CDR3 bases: TGTGCCAGCAGTACCCTGACGGATTCACCCCTCCACTTT.

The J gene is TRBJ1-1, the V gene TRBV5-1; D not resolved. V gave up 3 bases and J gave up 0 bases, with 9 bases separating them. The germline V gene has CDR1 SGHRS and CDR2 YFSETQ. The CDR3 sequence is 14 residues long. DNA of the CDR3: TGCGCCAGCAGCTCTGACGGTTTGAACACTGAAGCTTTCTTT. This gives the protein CASSSDGLNTEAFF.

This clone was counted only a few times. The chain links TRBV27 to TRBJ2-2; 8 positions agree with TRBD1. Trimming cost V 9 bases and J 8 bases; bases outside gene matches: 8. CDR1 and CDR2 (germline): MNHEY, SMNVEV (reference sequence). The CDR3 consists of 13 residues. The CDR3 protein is CASSRTGTGELFF. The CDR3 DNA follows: TGTGCCAGTAGTCGGACAGGGACGGGGGAGCTGTTTTTT.

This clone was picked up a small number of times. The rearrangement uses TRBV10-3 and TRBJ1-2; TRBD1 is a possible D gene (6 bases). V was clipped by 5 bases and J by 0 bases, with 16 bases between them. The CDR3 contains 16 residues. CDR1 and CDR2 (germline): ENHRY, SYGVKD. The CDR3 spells CAISSSGTPTNYGYTF. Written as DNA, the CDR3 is TGTGCCATCAGTTCTTCCGGGACACCTACTAACTATGGCTACACCTTC.

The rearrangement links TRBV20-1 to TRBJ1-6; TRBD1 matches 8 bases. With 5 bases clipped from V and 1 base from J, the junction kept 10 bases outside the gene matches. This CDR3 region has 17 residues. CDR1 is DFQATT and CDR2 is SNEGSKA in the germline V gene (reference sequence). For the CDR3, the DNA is TGCAGTGCTTTTCCGACAGGGGTGTTTTCCTATAATTCACCCCTCCACTTT. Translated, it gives CSAFPTGVFSYNSPLHF.

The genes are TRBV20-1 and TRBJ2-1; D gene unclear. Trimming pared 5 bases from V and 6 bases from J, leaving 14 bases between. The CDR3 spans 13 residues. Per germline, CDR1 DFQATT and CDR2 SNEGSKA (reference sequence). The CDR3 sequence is CSAPMGRPNEQFF. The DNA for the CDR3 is TGCAGTGCTCCAATGGGAAGGCCCAATGAGCAGTTCTTC.

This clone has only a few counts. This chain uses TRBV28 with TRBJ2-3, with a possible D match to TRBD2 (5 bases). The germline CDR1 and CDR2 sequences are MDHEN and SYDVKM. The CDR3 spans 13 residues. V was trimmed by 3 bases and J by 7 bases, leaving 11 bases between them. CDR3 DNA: TGTGCCAGCAGTTTGGGGTTCGGGAATACGCAGTATTTT. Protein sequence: CASSLGFGNTQYF.

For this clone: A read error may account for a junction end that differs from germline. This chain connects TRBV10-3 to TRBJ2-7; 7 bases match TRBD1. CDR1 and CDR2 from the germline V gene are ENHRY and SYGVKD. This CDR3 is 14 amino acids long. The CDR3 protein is CATTQGFNSYDQYF. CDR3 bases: TGTGCCACCACACAGGGGTTCAACTCCTACGATCAGTACTTC.

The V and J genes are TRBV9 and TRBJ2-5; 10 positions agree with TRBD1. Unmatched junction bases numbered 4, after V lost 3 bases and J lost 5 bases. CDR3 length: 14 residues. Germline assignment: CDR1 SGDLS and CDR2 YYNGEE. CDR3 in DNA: TGTGCCAGCAGCGGACAGGGGGCCTGGGAGACCCAGTACTTC. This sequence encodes CASSGQGAWETQYF.

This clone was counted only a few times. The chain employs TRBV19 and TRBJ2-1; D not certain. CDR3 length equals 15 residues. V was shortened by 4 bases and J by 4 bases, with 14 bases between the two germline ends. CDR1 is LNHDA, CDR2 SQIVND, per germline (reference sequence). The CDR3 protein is CASSTFPTQYNEQFF. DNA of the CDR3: TGTGCCAGTAGTACTTTTCCGACACAATACAATGAGCAGTTCTTC.

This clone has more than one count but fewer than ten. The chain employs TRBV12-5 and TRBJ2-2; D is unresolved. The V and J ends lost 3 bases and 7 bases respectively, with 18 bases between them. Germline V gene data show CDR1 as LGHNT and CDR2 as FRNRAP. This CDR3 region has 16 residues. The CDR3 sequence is CASGLVVGPRSGELFF. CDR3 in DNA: TGTGCTAGTGGTTTAGTTGTCGGCCCCCGGAGCGGGGAGCTGTTTTTT. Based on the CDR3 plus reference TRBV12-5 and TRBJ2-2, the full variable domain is DARVTQTPRHKVTEMGQEVTMRCQPILGHNTVFWYRQTMMQGLELLAYFRNRAPLDDSGMPKDRFSAEMPDATLATLKIQPSEPRDSAVYFCASGLVVGPRSGELFFGEGSRLTVL.

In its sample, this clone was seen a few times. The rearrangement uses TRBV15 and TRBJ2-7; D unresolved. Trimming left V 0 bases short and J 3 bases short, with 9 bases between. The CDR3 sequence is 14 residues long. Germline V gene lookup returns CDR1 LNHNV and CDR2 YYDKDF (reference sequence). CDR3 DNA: TGTGCCACCAGCAGAGATACGCGTGGCTACGAGCAGTACTTC. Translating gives CATSRDTRGYEQYF. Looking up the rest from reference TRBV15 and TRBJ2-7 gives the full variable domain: DAMVIQNPRYQVTQFGKPVTLSCSQTLNHNVMYWYQQKSSQAPKLLFHYYDKDFNNEADTPDNFQSRRPNTSFCFLDIRSPGLGDTAMYLCATSRDTRGYEQYFGPGTRLTVT.

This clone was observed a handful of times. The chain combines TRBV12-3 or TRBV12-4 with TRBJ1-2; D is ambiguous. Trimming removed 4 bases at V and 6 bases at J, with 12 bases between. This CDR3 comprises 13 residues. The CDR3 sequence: CASSYGRYDGYTF. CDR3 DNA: TGTGCCAGCAGTTACGGACGGTACGATGGCTACACCTTC.

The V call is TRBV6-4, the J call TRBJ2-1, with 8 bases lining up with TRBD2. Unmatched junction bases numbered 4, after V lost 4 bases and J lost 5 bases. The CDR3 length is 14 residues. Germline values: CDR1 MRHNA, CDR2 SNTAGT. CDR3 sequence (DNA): TGTGCCAGCAGTGCCAGCGGGAGCAACAATGAGCAGTTCTTC. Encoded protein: CASSASGSNNEQFF.

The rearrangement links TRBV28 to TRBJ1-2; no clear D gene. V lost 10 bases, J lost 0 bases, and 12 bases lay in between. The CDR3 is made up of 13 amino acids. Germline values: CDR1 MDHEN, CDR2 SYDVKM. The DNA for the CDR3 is TGTGCCACCCTGGGCCCCCCTAACTATGGCTACACCTTC. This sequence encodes CATLGPPNYGYTF.